The rows below give T cell receptor beta chains drawn from one sample of a study of T cell responses to AZD1222 COVID-19 vaccine. Assay: immunoSEQ multiplex PCR; the TCRdb copy retains only in-frame clones and omits some. The repertoire consists of around 99,000 clones, with 92% occurring once and the leading ten covering roughly 9%. The sequencing used peripheral blood, collected 28 days after the second AZD1222 dose. The receptors originated from an adult who received the AZD1222 COVID-19 vaccine. Both conserved end residues are part of each CDR3. Each record gives: J gene, V gene, clone size, D gene, CDR3 length, CDR3 DNA, CDR3 protein. D genes are given only for firm matches. Size is stated for part of the rows, as once, few or many counts, or as a class when the clone is expanded.

j_gene: TRBJ2-7
v_gene: TRBV19
abundance: NA
d_gene: TRBD1
len: 14
CDR3nt: TGTGCCAGTAGTATGGGGACAGGCTCCTACGAGCAGTACTTC
CDR3aa: CASSMGTGSYEQYF

j_gene: TRBJ1-1
v_gene: TRBV5-1
abundance: NA
d_gene: NA
len: 14
CDR3nt: TGCGCCAGCAGCTTGGCCGAGGGAAGCGCTGAAGCTTTCTTT
CDR3aa: CASSLAEGSAEAFF

j_gene: TRBJ1-2
v_gene: TRBV20-1
abundance: NA
d_gene: NA
len: 11
CDR3nt: TGCAGTCTGGTGGGGTACTATGGCTACACCTTC
CDR3aa: CSLVGYYGYTF

j_gene: TRBJ1-1
v_gene: TRBV7-9
abundance: NA
d_gene: TRBD1
len: 14
CDR3nt: TGTGCCAGCACCCCGGGACAGGGGTACACTGAAGCTTTCTTT
CDR3aa: CASTPGQGYTEAFF

j_gene: TRBJ2-7
v_gene: TRBV7-3
abundance: NA
d_gene: TRBD2
len: 15
CDR3nt: TGTGCCAGCAGCTTAAGACAAGCGGGGCTCGACGAGCAGTACTTC
CDR3aa: CASSLRQAGLDEQYF

j_gene: TRBJ2-2
v_gene: TRBV6-1
abundance: NA
d_gene: NA
len: 13
CDR3nt: TGTGCCAGCAGTGAACCTCTCACCGGGGAGCTGTTTTTT
CDR3aa: CASSEPLTGELFF

j_gene: TRBJ1-5
v_gene: TRBV5-5
abundance: few
d_gene: TRBD1
len: 15
CDR3nt: TGTGCCAGCAGCCCGGGACAGGTTAACAATCAGCCCCAGCATTTT
CDR3aa: CASSPGQVNNQPQHF

j_gene: TRBJ2-2
v_gene: TRBV18
abundance: NA
d_gene: NA
len: 15
CDR3nt: TGTGCCAGCTCACCAAGGGGCACCTCCCCCGGGGAGCTGTTTTTT
CDR3aa: CASSPRGTSPGELFF

j_gene: TRBJ2-1
v_gene: TRBV27
abundance: NA
d_gene: NA
len: 14
CDR3nt: TGTGCCAGCAGTTCCGACACCTCCTACAATGAGCAGTTCTTC
CDR3aa: CASSSDTSYNEQFF

j_gene: TRBJ2-5
v_gene: TRBV4-1
abundance: NA
d_gene: NA
len: 14
CDR3nt: TGCGCCAGCAGCCAAGTACCGGGAAAAGAGACCCAGTACTTC
CDR3aa: CASSQVPGKETQYF

j_gene: TRBJ1-1
v_gene: TRBV7-8
abundance: NA
d_gene: TRBD1
len: 14
CDR3nt: TGTGCCAGCAGCTTAGCACCGGGACAGGCCGAAGCTTTCTTT
CDR3aa: CASSLAPGQAEAFF

j_gene: TRBJ1-4
v_gene: TRBV7-2
abundance: once
d_gene: NA
len: 16
CDR3nt: TGTGCCAGCAGCTTAGCTGCGGACAGCCGGAGTGTTTACCTGTTTTTT
CDR3aa: CASSLAADSRSVYLFF

j_gene: TRBJ1-4
v_gene: TRBV25-1
abundance: NA
d_gene: NA
len: 18
CDR3nt: TGTGCCAGCAGTGAGAGGGGGAGACAAGTCGGCACTAATGAAAAACTGTTTTTT
CDR3aa: CASSERGRQVGTNEKLFF

j_gene: TRBJ2-1
v_gene: TRBV20-1
abundance: NA
d_gene: NA
len: 11
CDR3nt: TGCAGTGCACCAGGGTACAATGAGCAGTTCTTC
CDR3aa: CSAPGYNEQFF

j_gene: TRBJ2-7
v_gene: TRBV5-4
abundance: NA
d_gene: NA
len: 14
CDR3nt: TGTGCCAGCAGTAAAAACAGCCAGGGAAACGAGCAGTACTTC
CDR3aa: CASSKNSQGNEQYF

j_gene: TRBJ1-1
v_gene: TRBV6-5
abundance: NA
d_gene: NA
len: 13
CDR3nt: TGTGCCAGCAGGCCCAGTCAGAACACTGAAGCTTTCTTT
CDR3aa: CASRPSQNTEAFF

j_gene: TRBJ1-2
v_gene: TRBV14
abundance: NA
d_gene: NA
len: 15
CDR3nt: TGTGCCAGCAGCCAAGACCCAACGGGGGTTTATGGCTACACCTTC
CDR3aa: CASSQDPTGVYGYTF

j_gene: TRBJ1-5
v_gene: TRBV2
abundance: NA
d_gene: NA
len: 16
CDR3nt: TGTGCCAGCAGTGTTGAGGGGGGATATAGCAATCAGCCCCAGCATTTT
CDR3aa: CASSVEGGYSNQPQHF

j_gene: TRBJ1-4
v_gene: TRBV6-5
abundance: NA
d_gene: NA
len: 13
CDR3nt: TGTGCCACCATGGGATTCGGGATCGAAAAACTGTTTTTT
CDR3aa: CATMGFGIEKLFF

j_gene: TRBJ1-1
v_gene: TRBV30
abundance: NA
d_gene: TRBD1
len: 11
CDR3nt: TGTGCCTCGATCCGACAGGGGAAAGCTTTCTTT
CDR3aa: CASIRQGKAFF

j_gene: TRBJ1-1
v_gene: TRBV27
abundance: NA
d_gene: NA
len: 13
CDR3nt: TGTGCCAGCAGCTCCTACTCCAACACTGAAGCTTTCTTT
CDR3aa: CASSSYSNTEAFF

j_gene: TRBJ1-2
v_gene: TRBV5-6
abundance: NA
d_gene: TRBD1
len: 17
CDR3nt: TGTGCCAGCAGCCTTAGGGGCCGGGACAGGGGGCTCTATGGCTACACCTTC
CDR3aa: CASSLRGRDRGLYGYTF

j_gene: TRBJ2-6
v_gene: TRBV19
abundance: once
d_gene: NA
len: 16
CDR3nt: TGTGCCAGTAGTATACGGGCCCTTACGGGGGCCAACGTCCTGACTTTC
CDR3aa: CASSIRALTGANVLTF

j_gene: TRBJ2-4
v_gene: TRBV19
abundance: NA
d_gene: TRBD2
len: 21
CDR3nt: TGTGCCAGTAGTATGTGGGGGCTAGCGGGAGGCCAACGTCTAGCCAAAAACATTCAGTACTTC
CDR3aa: CASSMWGLAGGQRLAKNIQYF

j_gene: TRBJ1-4
v_gene: TRBV28
abundance: NA
d_gene: TRBD1
len: 14
CDR3nt: TGTGCCAGCAGTTTGCACGCCAGGGGGGAAAAACTGTTTTTT
CDR3aa: CASSLHARGEKLFF

j_gene: TRBJ1-1
v_gene: TRBV19
abundance: NA
d_gene: TRBD1
len: 14
CDR3nt: TGTGCCAGTAGCGTGACAGGGAAGAACACTGAAGCTTTCTTT
CDR3aa: CASSVTGKNTEAFF

j_gene: TRBJ2-1
v_gene: TRBV11-3
abundance: NA
d_gene: NA
len: 12
CDR3nt: TGTGCCAGCAGCTTATCCGGACGGGAGCAGTTCTTC
CDR3aa: CASSLSGREQFF

j_gene: TRBJ1-6
v_gene: TRBV7-2
abundance: NA
d_gene: TRBD1
len: 15
CDR3nt: TGTGCCAGCAGCTTAGGGGACAGGGGGCCTTCACCCCTCCACTTT
CDR3aa: CASSLGDRGPSPLHF

j_gene: TRBJ2-5
v_gene: TRBV7-9
abundance: NA
d_gene: NA
len: 12
CDR3nt: TGTGCCAGCAGCTTACGATCGGGGACCCAGTACTTC
CDR3aa: CASSLRSGTQYF

j_gene: TRBJ2-7
v_gene: TRBV7-2
abundance: few
d_gene: TRBD1
len: 15
CDR3nt: TGTGCCAGCAGCTTAGCAGGGGGCCTTTTTTACGAGCAGTACTTC
CDR3aa: CASSLAGGLFYEQYF

j_gene: TRBJ1-5
v_gene: TRBV6-2/TRBV6-3
abundance: NA
d_gene: NA
len: 14
CDR3nt: TGTGCCAGCAGTTGGAGCAATAGCAATCAGCCCCAGCATTTT
CDR3aa: CASSWSNSNQPQHF

j_gene: TRBJ2-3
v_gene: TRBV5-1
abundance: NA
d_gene: NA
len: 14
CDR3nt: TGCGCCAGCAGCTTGCTTCCAGGGTCGGATACGCAGTATTTT
CDR3aa: CASSLLPGSDTQYF

j_gene: TRBJ1-4
v_gene: TRBV6-5
abundance: NA
d_gene: NA
len: 13
CDR3nt: TGTGCCAGCAGTTACGTGAGGAATGAAAAACTGTTTTTT
CDR3aa: CASSYVRNEKLFF

j_gene: TRBJ1-6
v_gene: TRBV30
abundance: few
d_gene: NA
len: 14
CDR3nt: TGTGCCTGGAGTGTAGAGGCTTTTGTTTCACCCCTCCACTTT
CDR3aa: CAWSVEAFVSPLHF